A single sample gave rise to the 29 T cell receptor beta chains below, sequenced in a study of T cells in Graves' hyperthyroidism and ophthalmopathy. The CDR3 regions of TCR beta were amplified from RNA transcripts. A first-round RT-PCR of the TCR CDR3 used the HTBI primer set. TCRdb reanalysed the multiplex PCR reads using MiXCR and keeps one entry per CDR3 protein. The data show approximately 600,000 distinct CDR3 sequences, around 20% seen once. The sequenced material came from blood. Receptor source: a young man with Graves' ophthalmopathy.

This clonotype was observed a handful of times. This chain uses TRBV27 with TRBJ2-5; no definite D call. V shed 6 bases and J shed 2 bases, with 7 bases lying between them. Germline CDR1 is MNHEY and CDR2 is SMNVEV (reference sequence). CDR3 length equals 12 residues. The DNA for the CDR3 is TGTGCCAGCAGCGAAACGCAAGAGACCCAGTACTTC. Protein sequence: CASSETQETQYF.

This chain's CDR3 is CASSQDRESYTF. CDR3 coding DNA: TGTGCCAGCAGCCAAGACAGGGAAAGCTACACCTTC. The rearrangement joins TRBV27 to TRBJ1-2, with 7 bases fitting TRBD1. Germline values: CDR1 MNHEY, CDR2 SMNVEV (reference sequence). The length of the CDR3 is 12 residues. The J segment lost 9 bases and the V segment lost 6 bases, leaving 7 bases of the junction unmatched.

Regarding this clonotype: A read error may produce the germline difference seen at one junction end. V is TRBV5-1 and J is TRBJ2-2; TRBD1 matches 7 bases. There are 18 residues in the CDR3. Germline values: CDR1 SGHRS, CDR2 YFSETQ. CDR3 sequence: CASSQRDPPGGNTGELFF. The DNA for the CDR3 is TGTGCCAGCAGCCAACGCGATCCCCCAGGGGGGAACACCGGGGAGCTGTTTTTT. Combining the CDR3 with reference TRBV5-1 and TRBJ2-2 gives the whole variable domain KAGVTQTPRYLIKTRGQQVTLSCSPISGHRSVSWYQQTPGQGLQFLFEYFSETQRNKGNFPGRFSGRQFSNSRSEMNVSTLELGDSALYLCASSQRDPPGGNTGELFFGEGSRLTVL.

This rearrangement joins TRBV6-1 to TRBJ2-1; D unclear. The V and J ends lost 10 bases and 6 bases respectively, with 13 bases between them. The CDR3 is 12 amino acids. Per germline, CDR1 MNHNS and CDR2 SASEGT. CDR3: CAIMGLPNEQFF. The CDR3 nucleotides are TGTGCCATCATGGGCCTCCCCAATGAGCAGTTCTTC.

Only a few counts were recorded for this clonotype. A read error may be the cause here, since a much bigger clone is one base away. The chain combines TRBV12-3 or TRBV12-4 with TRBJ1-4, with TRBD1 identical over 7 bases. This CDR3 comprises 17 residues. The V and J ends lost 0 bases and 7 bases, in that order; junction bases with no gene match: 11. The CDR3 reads CASSLAGRGRASEKLFF. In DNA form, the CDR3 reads TGTGCCAGCAGTTTAGCGGGAAGGGGGCGTGCTAGTGAAAAACTGTTTTTT.

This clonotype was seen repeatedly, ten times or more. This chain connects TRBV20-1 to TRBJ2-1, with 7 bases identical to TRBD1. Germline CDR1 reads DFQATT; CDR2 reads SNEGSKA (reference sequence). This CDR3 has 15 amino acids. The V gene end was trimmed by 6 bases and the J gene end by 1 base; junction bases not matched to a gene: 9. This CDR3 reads CSAQRPGGSYNEQFF. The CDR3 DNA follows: TGCAGTGCCCAACGGCCAGGGGGATCCTACAATGAGCAGTTCTTC.

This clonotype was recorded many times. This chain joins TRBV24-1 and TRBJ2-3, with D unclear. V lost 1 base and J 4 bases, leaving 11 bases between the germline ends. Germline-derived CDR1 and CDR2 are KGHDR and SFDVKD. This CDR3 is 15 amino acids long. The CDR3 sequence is CATSDLGESADTQYF. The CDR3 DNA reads TGTGCCACCAGTGATTTAGGAGAGTCAGCAGATACGCAGTATTTT.

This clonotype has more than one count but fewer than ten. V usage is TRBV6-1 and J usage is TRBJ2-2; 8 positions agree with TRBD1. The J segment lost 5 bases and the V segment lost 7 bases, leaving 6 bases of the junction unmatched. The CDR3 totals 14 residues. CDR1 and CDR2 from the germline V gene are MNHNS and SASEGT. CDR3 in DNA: TGTGCCAGCAAAAGGACAGGGTTGACCGGGGAGCTGTTTTTT. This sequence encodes CASKRTGLTGELFF.

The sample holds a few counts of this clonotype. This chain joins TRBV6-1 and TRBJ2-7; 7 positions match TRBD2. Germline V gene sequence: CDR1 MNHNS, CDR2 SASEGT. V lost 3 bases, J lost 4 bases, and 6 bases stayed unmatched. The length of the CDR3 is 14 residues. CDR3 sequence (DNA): TGTGCCAGCAGTGACCGAGCGGGATCGTACGAGCAGTACTTC. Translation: CASSDRAGSYEQYF.

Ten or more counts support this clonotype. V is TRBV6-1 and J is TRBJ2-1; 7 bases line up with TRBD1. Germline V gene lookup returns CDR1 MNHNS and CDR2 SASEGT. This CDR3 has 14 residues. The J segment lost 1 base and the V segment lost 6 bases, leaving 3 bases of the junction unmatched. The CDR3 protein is CASSRQGSYNEQFF. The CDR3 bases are TGTGCCAGCAGCAGACAGGGATCCTACAATGAGCAGTTCTTC.

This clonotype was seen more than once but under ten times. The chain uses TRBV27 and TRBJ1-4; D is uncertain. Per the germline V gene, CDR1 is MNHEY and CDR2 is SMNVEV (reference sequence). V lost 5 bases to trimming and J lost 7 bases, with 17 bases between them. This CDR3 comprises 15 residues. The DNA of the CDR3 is TGTGCCAGCAGTCCCTTCAACCCCGGCTCTGAAAAACTGTTTTTT. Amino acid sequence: CASSPFNPGSEKLFF.

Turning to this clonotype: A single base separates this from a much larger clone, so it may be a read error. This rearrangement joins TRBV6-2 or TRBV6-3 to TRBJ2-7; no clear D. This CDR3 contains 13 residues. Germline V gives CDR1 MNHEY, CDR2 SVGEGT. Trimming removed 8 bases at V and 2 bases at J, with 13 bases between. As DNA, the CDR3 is TGTGCCAGCGCGCCCAAACCCCCCTACGAGCAGTACTTC. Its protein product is CASAPKPPYEQYF.

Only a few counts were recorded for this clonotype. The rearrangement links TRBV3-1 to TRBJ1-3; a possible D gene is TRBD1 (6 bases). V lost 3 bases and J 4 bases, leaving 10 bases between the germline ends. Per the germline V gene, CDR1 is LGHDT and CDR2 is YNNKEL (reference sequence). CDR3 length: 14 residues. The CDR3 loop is CASSHDRTGNTIYF. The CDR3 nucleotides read TGTGCCAGCAGCCATGACAGGACAGGAAACACCATATATTTT.

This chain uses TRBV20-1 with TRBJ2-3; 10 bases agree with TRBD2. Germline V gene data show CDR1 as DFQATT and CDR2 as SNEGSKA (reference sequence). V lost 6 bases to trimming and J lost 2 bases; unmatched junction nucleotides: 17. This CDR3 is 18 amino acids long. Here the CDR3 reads CSATGRALAGVPTDTQYF. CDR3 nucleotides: TGCAGTGCAACTGGTAGGGCCCTAGCGGGAGTCCCCACAGATACGCAGTATTTT.

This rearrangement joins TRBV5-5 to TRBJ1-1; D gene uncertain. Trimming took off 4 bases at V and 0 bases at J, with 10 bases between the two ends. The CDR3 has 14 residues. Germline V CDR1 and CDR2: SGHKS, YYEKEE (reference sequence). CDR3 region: CASSASWMNTEAFF. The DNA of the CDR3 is TGTGCCAGCAGCGCCTCTTGGATGAACACTGAAGCTTTCTTT.

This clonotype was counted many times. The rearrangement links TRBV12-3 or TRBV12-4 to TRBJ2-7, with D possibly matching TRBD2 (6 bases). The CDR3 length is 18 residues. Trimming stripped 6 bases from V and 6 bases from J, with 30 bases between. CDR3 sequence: CASSQYTLTGTLTGEQYF. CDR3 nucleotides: TGTGCCAGCAGCCAGTACACACTAACCGGGACTCTAACGGGCGAGCAGTACTTC.

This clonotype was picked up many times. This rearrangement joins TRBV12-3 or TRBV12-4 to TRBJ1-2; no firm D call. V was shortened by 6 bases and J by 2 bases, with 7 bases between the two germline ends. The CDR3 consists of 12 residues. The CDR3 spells CASRPGNYGYTF. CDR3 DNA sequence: TGTGCCAGCAGACCGGGAAACTATGGCTACACCTTC.

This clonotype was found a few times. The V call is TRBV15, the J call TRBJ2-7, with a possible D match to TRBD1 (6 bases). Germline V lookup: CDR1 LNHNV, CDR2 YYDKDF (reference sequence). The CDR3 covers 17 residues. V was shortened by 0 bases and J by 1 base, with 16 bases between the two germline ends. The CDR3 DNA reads TGTGCCACCAGCAGAGATCTATGGGTAGGGGGATCCTACGAGCAGTACTTC. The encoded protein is CATSRDLWVGGSYEQYF.

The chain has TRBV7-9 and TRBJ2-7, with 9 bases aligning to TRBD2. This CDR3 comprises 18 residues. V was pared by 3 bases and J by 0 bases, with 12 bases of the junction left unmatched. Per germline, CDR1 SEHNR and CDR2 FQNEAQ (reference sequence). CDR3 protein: CASSFGGAASGISYEQYF. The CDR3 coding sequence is TGTGCCAGCAGCTTTGGAGGAGCGGCTAGCGGGATCTCCTACGAGCAGTACTTC.

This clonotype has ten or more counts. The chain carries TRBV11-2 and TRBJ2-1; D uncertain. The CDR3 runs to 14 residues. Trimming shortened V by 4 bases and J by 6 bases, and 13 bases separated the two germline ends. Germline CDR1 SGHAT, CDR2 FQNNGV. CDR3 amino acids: CASSSPAGRNEQFF. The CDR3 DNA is TGTGCCAGCAGCTCACCAGCCGGCCGCAATGAGCAGTTCTTC.

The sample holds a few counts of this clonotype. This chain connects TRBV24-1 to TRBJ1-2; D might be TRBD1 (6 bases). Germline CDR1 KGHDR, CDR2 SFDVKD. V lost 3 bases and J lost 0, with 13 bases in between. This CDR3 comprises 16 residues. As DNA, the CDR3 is TGTGCCACCAGTGATCCCCCGGGACAACCTAACTATGGCTACACCTTC. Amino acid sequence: CATSDPPGQPNYGYTF.

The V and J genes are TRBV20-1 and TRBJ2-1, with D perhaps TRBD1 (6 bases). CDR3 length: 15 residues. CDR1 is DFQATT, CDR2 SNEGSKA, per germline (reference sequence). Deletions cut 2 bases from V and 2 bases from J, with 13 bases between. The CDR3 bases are TGCAGTGCTAGACAGACCGGGACACCCTACAATGAGCAGTTCTTC. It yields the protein CSARQTGTPYNEQFF.

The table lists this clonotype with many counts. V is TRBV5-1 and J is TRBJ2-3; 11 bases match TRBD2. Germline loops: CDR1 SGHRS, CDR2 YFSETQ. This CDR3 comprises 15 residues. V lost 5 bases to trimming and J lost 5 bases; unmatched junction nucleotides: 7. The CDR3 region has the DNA TGCGCCAGCAGTCTCGAACTAGCGGGAGTAGATACGCAGTATTTT. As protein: CASSLELAGVDTQYF.

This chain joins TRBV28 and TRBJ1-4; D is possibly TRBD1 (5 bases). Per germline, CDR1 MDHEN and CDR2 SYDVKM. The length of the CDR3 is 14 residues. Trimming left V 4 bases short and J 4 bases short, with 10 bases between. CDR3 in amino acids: CASSSGTFNEKLFF. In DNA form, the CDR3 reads TGTGCCAGCAGTTCCGGGACCTTTAATGAAAAACTGTTTTTT.

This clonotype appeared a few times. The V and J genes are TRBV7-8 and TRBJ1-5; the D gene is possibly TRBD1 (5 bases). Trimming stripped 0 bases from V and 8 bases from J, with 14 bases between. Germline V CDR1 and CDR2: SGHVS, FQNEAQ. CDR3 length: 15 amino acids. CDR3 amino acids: CASSLAAGDDKPQHF. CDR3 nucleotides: TGTGCCAGCAGCTTAGCGGCGGGGGATGATAAGCCCCAGCATTTT.

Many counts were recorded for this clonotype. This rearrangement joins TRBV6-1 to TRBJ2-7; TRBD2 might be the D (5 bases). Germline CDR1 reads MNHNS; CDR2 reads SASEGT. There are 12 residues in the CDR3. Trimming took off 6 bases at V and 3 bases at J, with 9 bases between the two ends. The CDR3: CASRNGDYEQYF. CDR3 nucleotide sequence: TGTGCCAGCAGGAACGGGGACTACGAGCAGTACTTC.

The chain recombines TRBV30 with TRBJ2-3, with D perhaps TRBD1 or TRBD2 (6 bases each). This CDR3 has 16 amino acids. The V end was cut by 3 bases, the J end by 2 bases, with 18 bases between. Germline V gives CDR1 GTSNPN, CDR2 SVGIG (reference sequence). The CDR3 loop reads CAWRRLGGKDTDTQYF. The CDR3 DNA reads TGTGCCTGGAGACGTCTAGGGGGGAAGGACACAGATACGCAGTATTTT.

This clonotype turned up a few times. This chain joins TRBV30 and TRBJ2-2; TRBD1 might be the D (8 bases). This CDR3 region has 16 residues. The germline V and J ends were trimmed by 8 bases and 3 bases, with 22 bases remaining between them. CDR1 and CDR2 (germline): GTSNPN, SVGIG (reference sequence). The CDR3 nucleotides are TGTGCCGGACAGGGTTGGCGGGAGTTGGACACCGGGGAGCTGTTTTTT. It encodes CAGQGWRELDTGELFF.

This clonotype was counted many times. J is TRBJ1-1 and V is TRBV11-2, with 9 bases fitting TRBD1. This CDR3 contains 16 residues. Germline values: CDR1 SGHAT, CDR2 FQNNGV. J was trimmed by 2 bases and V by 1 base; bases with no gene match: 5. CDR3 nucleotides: TGTGCCAGCAGCTTAGGGACAGGGGACTTAAACACTGAAGCTTTCTTT. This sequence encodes CASSLGTGDLNTEAFF.